The sequence of this TCR beta chain was determined in a study of T-cell memory formation after mild COVID-19. The study's findings and limits: Cross-reactive memory apparently joined, as some responding clones appeared in pre-infection memory.

This clonotype appeared many times. Antigen: not known. 5'RACE with constant-segment primers yielded barcoded, UMI-tagged TCR alpha and TCR beta cDNA libraries. Each CDR3 protein gets one entry after TCRdb re-called the 5' RACE reads with MiXCR. In the table there are 450,000 to 650,000 distinct CDR3 sequences, about 20% of which are singletons. The CDR3 is 13 amino acids. Deletions cut 7 bases from V and 2 bases from J, with 9 bases between. The chain links TRBV12-3 or TRBV12-4 to TRBJ1-5, with a tentative D call TRBD1 (5 bases). The material sequenced was PBMCs or a T cell subset sorted from them (not recorded which). This sequence was found in an adult woman who had mild COVID-19 (a few samples of this study predate the infection). Cell type and time point are not known. CDR3 region: CASMGQGNQPQHF. CDR3 in DNA: TGTGCCAGCATGGGGCAGGGCAATCAGCCCCAGCATTTT.